Shown below are 10 T cell receptor beta chains from a single sample sequenced in a study of T cell responses to AZD1222 COVID-19 vaccine. Measured with immunoSEQ multiplex PCR; TCRdb has only the in-frame clones, and not every one. The table has around 83,000 clones, about nine tenths seen once. The source was peripheral blood, collected 28 days after the second AZD1222 dose. These receptor sequences come from an adult who received the AZD1222 COVID-19 vaccine.

This clone was detected only once. V gene TRBV28 combines with J gene TRBJ2-7; possibly TRBD1 or TRBD2 for D (5 bases each). Germline V gene lookup returns CDR1 MDHEN and CDR2 SYDVKM. The CDR3 is 12 amino acids. Between the trimmed V and J ends, which lost 3 bases and 8 bases, there was a span of 11 bases. The CDR3 is CASSFEGRQQYF. CDR3 sequence (DNA): TGTGCCAGCAGTTTTGAGGGACGGCAGCAGTACTTC.

The J gene is TRBJ1-2, the V gene TRBV9, with D maybe TRBD1 (6 bases). The CDR3 is made up of 12 amino acids. The ends were cut back, 4 bases at V and 4 bases at J, with 8 bases in the middle. CDR1 is SGDLS, CDR2 YYNGEE, per germline. As DNA, the CDR3 is TGTGCCAGCAGCCGACAGGTCTATGGCTACACCTTC. It translates to CASSRQVYGYTF.

The chain joins TRBV7-9 to TRBJ2-1; D not resolved. The length of the CDR3 is 17 residues. CDR1 is SEHNR and CDR2 is FQNEAQ in the germline V gene (reference sequence). Trimming removed 1 base at V and 0 bases at J, with 13 bases between. The CDR3 reads CASSLGVGLSSYNEQFF. The CDR3 nucleotides read TGTGCCAGCAGCTTAGGGGTCGGGCTCAGCTCCTACAATGAGCAGTTCTTC.

The V gene is TRBV19, the J gene TRBJ1-1, with D uncertain. Trimming removed 5 bases at V and 4 bases at J, with 20 bases between. Germline-derived CDR1 and CDR2 are LNHDA and SQIVND (reference sequence). CDR3 length: 16 residues. As DNA, the CDR3 is TGTGCCAGTAGTCCCGAAAGAGCGCAGCGGGGCACTGAAGCTTTCTTT. Translation: CASSPERAQRGTEAFF.

This chain joins TRBV5-6 and TRBJ2-1; the D is unclear. The germline V gene encodes CDR1 SGHDT and CDR2 YYEEEE. The CDR3 runs 13 residues. Trimming took off 1 base at V and 9 bases at J, with 11 bases between the two ends. As DNA, the CDR3 is TGTGCCAGCAGCTTGTTTGTTTCGGGTGAGCAGTTCTTC. Translating it yields CASSLFVSGEQFF.

The chain recombines TRBV4-1 with TRBJ2-6, with 7 positions matching TRBD1. Germline V gives CDR1 MGHRA, CDR2 YSYEKL. The V and J ends lost 4 bases and 2 bases, in that order; junction bases with no gene match: 5. The CDR3 covers 16 residues. The CDR3 nucleotides are TGCGCCAGCAGCCCCACCGGGACAGCTGGGGCCAACGTCCTGACTTTC. This translates into CASSPTGTAGANVLTF.

This clone came up once. This chain connects TRBV24-1 to TRBJ1-1; the match to TRBD1 covers 8 bases. With V trimmed by 8 bases and J by 4 bases, 2 bases remained unmatched. This CDR3 region has 12 residues. Germline-derived CDR1 and CDR2 are KGHDR and SFDVKD. The CDR3 loop reads CATTGTGTEAFF. The CDR3 coding sequence is TGTGCCACCACAGGGACAGGCACTGAAGCTTTCTTT.

The rearrangement joins TRBV6-2 or TRBV6-3 to TRBJ2-5; 8 positions match TRBD2. The CDR3 extends over 14 amino acids. CDR1 and CDR2 (germline): MNHEY, SVGEGT. Trimming at V came to 5 bases and at J to 1 base, leaving 3 bases not matched to a gene. CDR3 sequence reads: CASSPGTSQETQYF. DNA of the CDR3: TGTGCCAGCAGTCCCGGGACTAGCCAAGAGACCCAGTACTTC.

The chain links TRBV5-6 to TRBJ1-5; a weak D match, TRBD1 (5 bases). Trimming cost V 0 bases and J 7 bases, with 14 bases left between them. CDR3 length equals 15 residues. Germline CDR1 SGHDT, CDR2 YYEEEE. CDR3 residues: CASSLEGGAGQPQHF. Here the CDR3 DNA reads TGTGCCAGCAGCTTGGAGGGAGGGGCAGGACAGCCCCAGCATTTT.

V and J are TRBV18 and TRBJ1-6, with a weak D call TRBD1 (5 bases). The CDR3 extends over 15 amino acids. V gave up 5 bases and J gave up 11 bases, with 19 bases separating them. Germline CDR1 is KGHSH and CDR2 is LQKENI. The CDR3 DNA reads TGTGCCAGCTCATCCGGGGGGGGAGAACGGACACCCCTCCACTTT. It encodes CASSSGGGERTPLHF.